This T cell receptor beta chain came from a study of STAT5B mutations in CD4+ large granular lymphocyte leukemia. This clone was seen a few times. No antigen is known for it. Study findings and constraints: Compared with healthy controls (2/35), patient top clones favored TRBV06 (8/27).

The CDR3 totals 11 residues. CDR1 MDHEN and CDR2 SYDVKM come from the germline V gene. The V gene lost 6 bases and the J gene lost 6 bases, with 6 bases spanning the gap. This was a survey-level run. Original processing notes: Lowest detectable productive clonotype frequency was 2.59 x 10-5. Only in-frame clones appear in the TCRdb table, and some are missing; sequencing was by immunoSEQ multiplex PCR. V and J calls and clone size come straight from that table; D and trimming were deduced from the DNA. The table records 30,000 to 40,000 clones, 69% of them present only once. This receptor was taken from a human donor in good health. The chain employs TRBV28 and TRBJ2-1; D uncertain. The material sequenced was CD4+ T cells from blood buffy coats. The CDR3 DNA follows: TGTGCCAGCAGGGCCCTCAATGAGCAGTTCTTC. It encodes CASRALNEQFF.